The 4 T cell receptor beta chains below were found in one sample sequenced in a study of blood T cell repertoires in COVID-19 (TCRdb year 2020). The library was prepared using the immunoSEQ multiplex PCR assay. The clones in this table, taken by TCRdb from immuneACCESS, are in-frame only. Not every clone is retained; where verified, under half of the shortfall comes from an unresolved V gene, and the cause of the rest is unknown. The sample contains a few hundred thousand clones, around 80% of them found a single time. The ten largest clones represent nearly 7.5% of the sample. Sequencing input: PBMCs or T cells enriched from blood (not recorded which). These receptors were collected from a woman in her thirties or forties with acute COVID-19.

The genes are TRBV11-2 and TRBJ2-6; 7 nucleotides line up with TRBD1. The CDR3 sequence is 18 residues long. Germline lookup yields CDR1 SGHAT and CDR2 FQNNGV. V shed 2 bases, J shed 0 bases, and the junction held 7 bases outside the gene matches. CDR3 sequence: CASSLQTGTISGANVLTF. The CDR3 coding sequence is TGTGCCAGCAGCTTACAGACAGGGACCATCTCTGGGGCCAACGTCCTGACTTTC.

The chain is built from TRBV5-1 and TRBJ2-5, with 8 bases matching TRBD2. The germline CDR1 and CDR2 sequences are SGHRS and YFSETQ. There are 17 residues in the CDR3. V lost 4 bases to trimming and J lost 2 bases; unmatched junction nucleotides: 13. This CDR3 is CASSIDTSLAVQETQYF. In DNA, the CDR3 is TGCGCCAGCAGCATAGATACCTCACTAGCGGTACAAGAGACCCAGTACTTC.

The rearrangement links TRBV19 to TRBJ1-2; D may be TRBD1 (5 bases). The V end lost 7 bases, the J end lost 2 bases, and 17 bases lay between the germline ends. This CDR3 is 15 amino acids long. The germline CDR1 and CDR2 sequences are LNHDA and SQIVND (reference sequence). The CDR3 reads CASTTLRGGNYGYTF. CDR3 nucleotide sequence: TGTGCCAGTACGACCCTTCGGGGGGGGAACTATGGCTACACCTTC.

This chain uses TRBV7-2 with TRBJ1-4, with 7 bases aligning to TRBD1. The CDR3 consists of 14 residues. J was trimmed by 11 bases and V by 6 bases; bases with no gene match: 12. Germline values: CDR1 SGHTA, CDR2 FQGNSA. CDR3 region: CASSFGTAHAKLFF. The DNA of the CDR3 is TGTGCCAGCAGTTTCGGGACAGCTCATGCTAAACTGTTTTTT.